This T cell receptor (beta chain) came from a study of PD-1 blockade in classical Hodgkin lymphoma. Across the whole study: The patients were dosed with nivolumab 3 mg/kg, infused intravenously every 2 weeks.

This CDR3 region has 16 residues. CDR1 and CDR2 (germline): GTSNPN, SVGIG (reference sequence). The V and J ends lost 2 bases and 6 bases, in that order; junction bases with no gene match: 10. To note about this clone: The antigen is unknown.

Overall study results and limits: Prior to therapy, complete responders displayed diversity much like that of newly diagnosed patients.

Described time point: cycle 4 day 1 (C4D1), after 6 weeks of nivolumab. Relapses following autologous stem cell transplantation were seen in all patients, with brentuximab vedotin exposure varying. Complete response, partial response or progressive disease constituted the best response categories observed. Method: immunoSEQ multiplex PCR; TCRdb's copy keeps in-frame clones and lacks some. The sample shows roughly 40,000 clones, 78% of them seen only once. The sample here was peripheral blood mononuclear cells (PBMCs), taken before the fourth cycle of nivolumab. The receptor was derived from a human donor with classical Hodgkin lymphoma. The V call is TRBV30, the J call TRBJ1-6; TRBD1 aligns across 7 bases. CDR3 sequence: CAWSHPDRRSNSPLHF. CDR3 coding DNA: TGTGCCTGGAGTCACCCGGACAGGAGATCTAATTCACCCCTCCACTTT.